This entry lists 2 T cell receptor beta chains sequenced from one sample in a study of T cells after posttransplantation cyclophosphamide. Profiled with immunoSEQ multiplex PCR; TCRdb holds only in-frame clones, not every one. The data show tens of thousands of clones, roughly 84% seen once. Input material: PBMCs. Source of these receptors: a man aged 25 to 45 with a blood cancer, CMV-positive, and with a related stem cell donor.

This clone has a single count. The V gene is TRBV7-2, the J gene TRBJ1-4; 7 nucleotides align to TRBD1. With 5 bases clipped from V and 1 base from J, the junction kept 7 bases outside the gene matches. CDR3 size: 16 residues. Germline V gene sequence: CDR1 SGHTA, CDR2 FQGNSA. The CDR3 sequence: CASSPQRQGTNEKLFF. CDR3 DNA sequence: TGTGCCAGCAGCCCCCAACGACAGGGAACTAATGAAAAACTGTTTTTT. Using reference TRBV7-2 and TRBJ1-4 for the parts outside the CDR3, the full variable domain is GAGVSQSPSNKVTEKGKDVELRCDPISGHTALYWYRQSLGQGLEFLIYFQGNSAPDKSGLPSDRFSAERTGGSVSTLTIQRTQQEDSAVYLCASSPQRQGTNEKLFFGSGTQLSVL.

The rearrangement joins TRBV7-2 to TRBJ2-6; D may be TRBD2 (5 bases). The CDR3 consists of 15 residues. The V gene lost 5 bases and the J gene lost 0 bases, with 8 bases spanning the gap. Germline lookup yields CDR1 SGHTA and CDR2 FQGNSA. Here the CDR3 reads CASSEGLSGANVLTF. CDR3 bases: TGTGCCAGCAGCGAGGGTCTCTCTGGGGCCAACGTCCTGACTTTC.